A single sample gave rise to the 2 T cell receptor beta chains below, sequenced in a study of CD8+CD57+ T cells in acquired aplastic anemia. TCR beta VDJ and CDR3 were profiled, and genomic DNA was the template. TCRdb used MiXCR to reprocess the reads, holding one entry per CDR3 protein. The data contain 150,000 or so distinct CDR3 sequences, roughly 48% of them singletons. For sequencing, patients were chosen who had shown expansion of CD8+CD57+ cells by flow cytometry. Input material: sorted CD4+, CD8+, or CD8+CD57+ T cells (not recorded which) from PBMCs. These TCRs come from a human donor with aplastic anemia.

Ten or more counts support this clonotype. The genes are TRBV3-1 and TRBJ1-2, with D maybe TRBD1 (6 bases). CDR3 length: 12 residues. Germline CDR1 reads LGHDT; CDR2 reads YNNKEL (reference sequence). Trimming took 4 bases from V and 8 from J, leaving 11 bases between them. The CDR3 is CASSPDREGYTF. Written as DNA, the CDR3 is TGTGCCAGCAGCCCGGACAGAGAAGGCTACACCTTC.

This clonotype has only a few counts. The CDR3 bases are TGTGCCAGCTGGCGGTCCACCGACACTGAAGCTTTCTTT. It encodes CASWRSTDTEAFF. The rearrangement uses TRBV18 and TRBJ1-1; D uncertain. Germline V CDR1 and CDR2: KGHSH, LQKENI. Trimming took 7 bases from V and 3 from J, leaving 12 bases between them. The CDR3 sequence is 13 residues long.